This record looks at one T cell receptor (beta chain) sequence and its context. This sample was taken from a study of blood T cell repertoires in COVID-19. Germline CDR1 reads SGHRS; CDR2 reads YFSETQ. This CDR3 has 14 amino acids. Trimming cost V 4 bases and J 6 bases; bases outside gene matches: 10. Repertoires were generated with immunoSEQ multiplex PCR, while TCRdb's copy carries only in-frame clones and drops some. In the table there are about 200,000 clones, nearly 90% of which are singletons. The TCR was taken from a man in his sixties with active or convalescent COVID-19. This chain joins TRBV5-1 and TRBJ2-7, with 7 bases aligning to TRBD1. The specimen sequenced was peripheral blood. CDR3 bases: TGCGCCAGCAGCCCACACCGGGACAGTCTCGAGCAGTACTTC. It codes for CASSPHRDSLEQYF.